This T cell receptor (beta chain) stems from a study of control samples from healthy donors and cancer patients. Per the germline V gene, CDR1 is SQVTM and CDR2 is ANQGSEA. This CDR3 is 14 amino acids long. With 6 bases removed from V and 8 bases from J, the gap between germline ends came to 17 bases. This table comes from immunoSEQ multiplex PCR, and its TCRdb copy is limited to in-frame clones, with some not included. In the table there are around 200,000 clones, roughly 94% of which are singletons. The V call is TRBV29-1, the J call TRBJ1-6; D possibly corresponds to TRBD1 (6 bases). This TCR came from a man aged 50-60 years in good health. The specimen sequenced was blood. The CDR3 protein is CSVSYREGDSPLHF. The CDR3 nucleotides read TGCAGCGTGAGCTACAGGGAAGGGGATTCACCCCTCCACTTT.